This T cell receptor beta chain was captured in a study of tumor-infiltrating lymphocytes in primary liver carcinoma. In the case of this clonotype: Its antigen is as yet unknown.

TCR beta cDNA was prepared out of roughly 500 ng total RNA by means of a constant-region primer. ARM-PCR was slightly modified, and three nested multiplex PCR rounds with it gave rise to the TCR beta libraries. TRBV1-TRBV30 forward primers and a C-beta reverse primer were used in the first two PCR rounds, which each ran for 9 to 10 cycles. One entry per CDR3 protein, called by TCRdb with MiXCR from the multiplex PCR reads. Of about 320,000 distinct CDR3 sequences listed, approximately 65% are singletons. Broader study findings: Whereas tumor region pairs overlapped more, tumor-adjacent and tumor-blood pairs overlapped less.

Germline-derived CDR1 and CDR2 are SEHNR and FQNEAQ (reference sequence). The length of the CDR3 is 14 residues. V was trimmed by 5 bases and J by 8 bases, leaving 18 bases between them. Out of unsorted whole blood came the blood RNA, and germline DNA was extracted as well. This chain connects TRBV7-9 to TRBJ1-2; D possibly corresponds to TRBD1 (5 bases). The receptor was isolated from a man aged 40-49 years with primary liver carcinoma and hepatitis B virus infection. The sequencing sample was made of peripheral blood. For the CDR3, the DNA is TGTGCCAGCAGCCTAGGGGCAGGGCCTGAAGGCTACACCTTC. Amino acids: CASSLGAGPEGYTF.